This T cell receptor beta chain was sequenced during a study of blood T cell repertoires in COVID-19. Across the whole study: There were acute and convalescent COVID-19 samples, and they came from the United States, Italy and Spain. Sources were T cells, B-cell-depleted T cells, or PBMCs; the material itself was cDNA or gDNA.

Produced via immunoSEQ multiplex PCR; TCRdb's table is partial and in-frame only. The sample lists some 210,000 clones; about four fifths were seen once. CDR1 and CDR2 from the germline V gene are SGHRS and YFSETQ. Trimming took off 4 bases at V and 0 bases at J, with 14 bases between the two ends. The CDR3 sequence is 16 residues long. The chain employs TRBV5-1 and TRBJ1-3, with a tentative D call TRBD1 (6 bases). The sample comprised peripheral blood. This clonotype originated in a woman aged 40-49 years with acute or convalescent COVID-19. In DNA form, the CDR3 reads TGCGCCAGCAGCGGGGGACAAGCGAGCTCTGGAAACACCATATATTTT. It encodes CASSGGQASSGNTIYF. Full variable domain (rest looked up from reference TRBV5-1 and TRBJ1-3): KAGVTQTPRYLIKTRGQQVTLSCSPISGHRSVSWYQQTPGQGLQFLFEYFSETQRNKGNFPGRFSGRQFSNSRSEMNVSTLELGDSALYLCASSGGQASSGNTIYFGEGSWLTVV.